The 25 T cell receptor beta chains below all came from one sample that was sequenced in a study of T cell repertoires in cytomegalovirus infection. The antigens these receptors bind are not known. TCRdb re-analysed the reads in MiXCR, keeping a single row per CDR3 protein. The profile covers approximately 770,000 distinct CDR3 sequences, with 25% to 30% appearing a single time and around 14% taken by the ten largest. This material consisted of cultured CD8+ T cells from PBMCs, taken from culture after CMV antigen stimulation. All receptors derive from a human donor in good health (CMV status not recorded). Some clones in this sample may be carry-over from other donors' samples.

This clonotype was detected a few times. The chain links TRBV4-1 to TRBJ1-1; 8 nucleotides agree with TRBD1. The CDR3 has 15 residues. The trim removed 4 bases at V and 1 base at J, leaving 5 bases unmatched. CDR1 and CDR2 (germline): MGHRA, YSYEKL. The CDR3, as DNA: TGCGCCAGCAGCCCGGGCGGACAGGGGAACACTGAAGCTTTCTTT. It codes for CASSPGGQGNTEAFF.

This clonotype was recorded many times. This chain links TRBV7-2 with TRBJ2-5; D is ambiguous. The germline CDR1 and CDR2 sequences are SGHTA and FQGNSA. The V end lost 0 bases, the J end lost 3 bases, and 8 bases lay between the germline ends. The CDR3 extends over 14 amino acids. The CDR3 loop is CASSLAVRKETQYF. The CDR3 DNA sequence: TGTGCCAGCAGCTTAGCTGTGAGAAAAGAGACCCAGTACTTC.

The V gene is TRBV7-9, the J gene TRBJ2-3, with D possibly matching TRBD1 (5 bases). Germline V gene data show CDR1 as SEHNR and CDR2 as FQNEAQ (reference sequence). V shed 2 bases and J shed 11 bases, with 11 bases lying between them. This CDR3 region has 12 residues. The CDR3 is CASSLSARGQYF. The CDR3 DNA reads as TGTGCCAGCAGCTTAAGCGCTAGGGGGCAGTATTTT.

This clonotype occurred many times. V and J are TRBV7-2 and TRBJ2-5; 10 nucleotides line up with TRBD2. V lost 4 bases to trimming and J lost 2 bases; unmatched junction nucleotides: 7. CDR3 length equals 16 residues. Germline V gene data show CDR1 as SGHTA and CDR2 as FQGNSA. The CDR3 reads CASSSSLAGLQETQYF. CDR3 in DNA: TGTGCCAGCAGCTCCTCACTAGCGGGGCTGCAAGAGACCCAGTACTTC.

The genes are TRBV7-9 and TRBJ1-1; 7 bases line up with TRBD1. This CDR3 region has 15 residues. Trimming took 7 bases from V and 1 from J; bases not matched to a gene: 9. CDR1 and CDR2 from the germline V gene are SEHNR and FQNEAQ (reference sequence). The CDR3 protein is CASTLRGQRNTEAFF. The CDR3 DNA is TGTGCCAGCACCCTTAGGGGACAGCGGAACACTGAAGCTTTCTTT.

CDR3 nucleotide sequence: TGTGCCAGCAGCTTGCTAGCGGGGGGCGTAAACACCGGGGAGCTGTTTTTT. Protein: CASSLLAGGVNTGELFF. The chain joins TRBV7-2 to TRBJ2-2, with 11 nucleotides matching TRBD2. Germline V gene lookup returns CDR1 SGHTA and CDR2 FQGNSA. The CDR3 extends over 17 amino acids. The trim removed 3 bases at V and 2 bases at J, leaving 5 bases unmatched.

The CDR3 DNA is TGTGCCACCCAGGGAGGTATTCCCTACGAGCAGTACGTC. This codes for CATQGGIPYEQYV. J is TRBJ2-7 and V is TRBV6-5; a weak D match, TRBD2 (6 bases). The CDR3 runs to 13 residues. CDR1 MNHEY and CDR2 SVGAGI come from the germline V gene. Trimming took 10 bases from V and 2 from J, leaving 15 bases between them.

This clonotype turned up a few times. The J gene is TRBJ1-1, the V gene TRBV3-1; no clear D. This CDR3 is built from 14 residues. The V end lost 0 bases, the J end lost 11 bases, and 16 bases lay between the germline ends. Germline CDR1 is LGHDT and CDR2 is YNNKEL (reference sequence). The CDR3 here is CASSQETYTLEAFF. The DNA of the CDR3 is TGTGCCAGCAGCCAAGAGACTTATACCCTTGAGGCTTTCTTT. Full variable domain (missing parts from reference TRBV3-1 and TRBJ1-1): DTAVSQTPKYLVTQMGNDKSIKCEQNLGHDTMYWYKQDSKKFLKIMFSYNNKELIINETVPNRFSPKSPDKAHLNLHINSLELGDSAVYFCASSQETYTLEAFFGQGTRLTVV.

In this sample, this clonotype turned up a few times. The rearrangement joins TRBV6-5 to TRBJ1-5; the D is unclear. Trimming cost V 0 bases and J 5 bases, with 14 bases left between them. This CDR3 is 16 amino acids long. CDR1 is MNHEY, CDR2 SVGAGI, per germline. The CDR3 DNA sequence: TGTGCCAGCAGTTACTCGGAACCTGAAAATCATCAGCCCCAGCATTTT. Protein sequence: CASSYSEPENHQPQHF.

This clonotype was counted only a few times. The rearrangement links TRBV27 to TRBJ2-5; the D is unclear. Germline CDR1 reads MNHEY; CDR2 reads SMNVEV (reference sequence). The CDR3 consists of 15 residues. The V and J ends lost 2 bases and 0 bases respectively, with 10 bases between them. The CDR3, as DNA: TGTGCCAGCAGTTTAGGACCGACGTACCAAGAGACCCAGTACTTC. Residues: CASSLGPTYQETQYF.

In this sample, this clonotype turned up a few times. This chain uses TRBV2 with TRBJ2-1; D gene ambiguous. Germline lookup yields CDR1 SNHLY and CDR2 FYNNEI. The V and J ends lost 10 bases and 0 bases respectively, with 10 bases between them. This CDR3 has 13 residues. The CDR3 DNA follows: TGTGCCACTCCCTCGGGCTCCTACAATGAGCAGTTCTTC. This codes for CATPSGSYNEQFF.

Comments on this clonotype: Its ends do not fully match the called genes, so a read error is possible. CDR3 DNA sequence: TGCAGCGTTGAAGTTTCCAGGGTTAGAAACACTAAAGCTTTCTTT. This codes for CSVEVSRVRNTKAFF. This sequence joins TRBV29-1 and TRBJ1-1; a weak D match, TRBD1 (5 bases). Germline V CDR1 and CDR2: SQVTM, ANQGSEA. The CDR3 spans 15 residues.

Remarks on this clonotype: Its ends do not fully match the called genes, so a read error is possible. The CDR3 nucleotides read TGTGCCAGCAGTTTAGCCGGGACAGGGGACTACGAGCAGTACTTC. Translated: CASSLAGTGDYEQYF. The chain uses TRBV7-9 and TRBJ2-7, with 10 bases lining up with TRBD1. The CDR3 is 15 residues long. Germline CDR1 SEHNR, CDR2 FQNEAQ (reference sequence).

This clonotype was observed many times. The chain recombines TRBV19 with TRBJ2-1; TRBD1 is a possible D gene (5 bases). The germline CDR1 and CDR2 sequences are LNHDA and SQIVND (reference sequence). The CDR3 sequence is 14 residues long. V lost 4 bases to trimming and J lost 0 bases, with 7 bases between them. CDR3 region: CASSKGSSYNEQFF. As DNA, the CDR3 is TGTGCCAGTAGTAAGGGGTCCTCCTACAATGAGCAGTTCTTC.

The rearrangement joins TRBV7-6 to TRBJ2-5; D gene ambiguous. The CDR3 extends over 15 amino acids. In germline, CDR1 is SGHVS, CDR2 FNYEAQ. Trimming cost V 1 base and J 5 bases, with 14 bases left between them. CDR3 loop: CASSLGSDGRETQYF. In DNA form, the CDR3 reads TGTGCCAGCAGCTTAGGTTCCGACGGCAGGGAGACCCAGTACTTC.

This chain uses TRBV4-1 with TRBJ2-7; possible D gene TRBD2, 6 bases. Germline V gene data show CDR1 as MGHRA and CDR2 as YSYEKL. The CDR3 is 15 amino acids. Trimming left V 4 bases short and J 0 bases short, with 13 bases between. CDR3 loop: CASSPRHGSSYEQYV. The CDR3 DNA reads TGCGCCAGCAGCCCACGGCACGGGAGCTCCTACGAGCAGTACGTC.

V is TRBV15 and J is TRBJ2-1; D is uncertain. The V and J ends lost 5 bases and 6 bases respectively, with 17 bases between them. CDR1 and CDR2 from the germline V gene are LNHNV and YYDKDF (reference sequence). The CDR3 extends over 15 amino acids. The CDR3 nucleotides read TGTGCCACCAGCCGACCCTTCGGCCCCGCCAATGAGCAGTTCTTC. This gives the protein CATSRPFGPANEQFF.

CDR3 sequence: CASSLGGGYQPQHF. The CDR3 DNA reads TGTGCCAGCAGCTTGGGAGGGGGCTATCAGCCCCAGCATTTT. The chain couples TRBV5-6 to TRBJ1-5; 7 bases are shared with TRBD1. This CDR3 is 14 amino acids long. From germline, CDR1 is SGHDT and CDR2 YYEEEE. V was pared by 0 bases and J by 5 bases, with 2 bases of the junction left unmatched.

There are a few counts of this clonotype. The rearrangement uses TRBV19 and TRBJ2-1, with 15 positions matching TRBD2. V was pared by 4 bases and J by 3 bases, with 4 bases of the junction left unmatched. The CDR3 contains 17 residues. CDR1 and CDR2 (germline): LNHDA, SQIVND (reference sequence). This chain's CDR3 is CASSTGTSGGFYNEQFF. The CDR3 DNA sequence: TGTGCCAGTAGTACGGGGACTAGCGGGGGGTTCTACAATGAGCAGTTCTTC.

The chain employs TRBV2 and TRBJ1-2; TRBD1 aligns across 10 bases. This CDR3 region has 13 residues. V lost 9 bases, J lost 6 bases, and 7 bases stayed unmatched. Per the germline V gene, CDR1 is SNHLY and CDR2 is FYNNEI. The CDR3 sequence: CARRTGGRNGYTF. For the CDR3, the DNA is TGTGCCAGGAGGACAGGGGGACGGAATGGCTACACCTTC.

This clonotype has just a few counts. The chain's CDR3 is CASSPAASAINEQFF. The CDR3 coding sequence is TGTGCCAGCAGCCCAGCGGCTAGCGCGATCAATGAGCAGTTCTTC. The rearrangement joins TRBV7-9 to TRBJ2-1; D may be TRBD2 (6 bases). Germline CDR1 is SEHNR and CDR2 is FQNEAQ (reference sequence). V shed 5 bases and J shed 6 bases, with 17 bases lying between them. CDR3 length: 15 amino acids.

This clonotype was seen a handful of times. One junction end disagrees with the germline gene, perhaps due to a read error. The rearrangement links TRBV10-3 to TRBJ1-1; unclear D gene. CDR3 length: 11 residues. Per germline, CDR1 ENHRY and CDR2 SYGVKD. The CDR3 nucleotides read TGCGTTACTACTTTCGGCACTGAAGCTTTCTTT. Its translation: CVTTFGTEAFF.

The V call is TRBV6-1, the J call TRBJ1-1; D gene unclear. This CDR3 comprises 15 residues. V was cut by 5 bases and J by 5 bases, with 18 bases left in between. CDR1 and CDR2 from the germline V gene are MNHNS and SASEGT. Written as DNA, the CDR3 is TGTGCCAGCAGTTTCTTCGCTTCGGGTGGTACTGAAGCTTTCTTT. Translated, it gives CASSFFASGGTEAFF.

Turning to this clonotype: A much larger clone lies a single base off, so this may be a read error. This chain links TRBV4-1 with TRBJ2-5, with unresolved D. Trimming took off 0 bases at V and 1 base at J, with 12 bases between the two ends. The CDR3 covers 16 residues. Germline V gene sequence: CDR1 MGHRA, CDR2 YSYEKL. CDR3 sequence (DNA): TGCGCCAGCAGCCAAGAGATAGGGCCGGTCCAAGAGACCCAGTACTTC. Translation gives CASSQEIGPVQETQYF.

For the CDR3, the DNA is TGTGCCAGCAGCCCACAGGGGGTTTCACCCCTCCACTTT. Amino acids: CASSPQGVSPLHF. V gene TRBV4-2 combines with J gene TRBJ1-6; 8 nucleotides align to TRBD1. Trimming took 4 bases from V and 9 from J; bases not matched to a gene: 2. CDR1 LGHNA and CDR2 YNFKEQ come from the germline V gene. The length of the CDR3 is 13 residues.